Listed below are T cell receptor beta chains from one sample, sequenced in a study of metastatic and nonmetastatic thyroid tumors. MiXCR was used by TCRdb to re-call the PCR reads. Of about 70,000 clones in the sample, around 19% were seen once. Sequenced material: blood. These receptors originate from a female donor with papillary thyroid cancer or a benign thyroid nodule (not recorded which). Some clones in this sample may be carry-over from other donors' samples. CDR3s include the opening cysteine and the closing phenylalanine or tryptophan. The D gene is left open where the match is weak. The listing skips clone size in some rows; elsewhere it reads once, few, many or a size class.

d_call j_call v_call clone_size cdr3_aa cdr3_nt
- TRBJ2-5 TRBV2 few CARRKEETHYF TGTGCCAGACGGAAGGAGGAGACCCATTACTTC
- TRBJ1-1 TRBV6-8 many CASRQRDPARRNTEAFF TGTGCCAGCAGACAGCGGGACCCTGCTCGGAGAAACACTGAAGCTTTCTTT
- TRBJ2-7 TRBV5-1 many CASSLNIGRTPYEQYF TGCGCCAGCAGCCTGAATATAGGGAGGACCCCCTACGAGCAGTACTTC
- TRBJ2-3 TRBV18 many CASSPNGADTQYF TGTGCCAGCTCCCCCAACGGGGCAGATACGCAGTATTTT
- TRBJ1-3 TRBV6-5 many CASSYGSSGNTIYF TGTGCCAGCAGTTACGGGAGCTCTGGAAACACCATATATTTT
- TRBJ2-3 TRBV5-1 many CASSLADTQYF TGCGCCAGCAGCTTGGCAGATACGCAGTATTTT
- TRBJ1-1 TRBV28 - CASVGDVTEAFF TGTGCCAGCGTGGGAGATGTCACTGAAGCTTTCTTT
- TRBJ2-1 TRBV27 many CASREAVYNEQFF TGTGCCAGCAGGGAAGCGGTCTACAATGAGCAGTTCTTC
- TRBJ1-1 TRBV19 - CASSIDGQSSILNTEAFF TGTGCCAGTAGTATAGATGGACAGTCCTCGATCTTGAACACTGAAGCTTTCTTT
- TRBJ2-3 TRBV12-3/TRBV12-4 few CASSWVQGITDTQYF TGTGCCAGCAGTTGGGTACAGGGAATAACAGATACGCAGTATTTT
TRBD1 TRBJ2-3 TRBV28 many CASTLQGGFFPDTQYF TGTGCCAGCACCCTACAAGGGGGCTTTTTCCCAGATACGCAGTATTTT
- TRBJ2-7 TRBV28 few CASSFGGRGREQYF TGTGCCAGCAGTTTTGGGGGCAGGGGCCGCGAGCAGTACTTC
- TRBJ2-5 TRBV2 many CASNSPGYRETQYF TGTGCCAGCAACTCTCCGGGATACAGGGAGACCCAGTACTTC
- TRBJ2-7 TRBV19 many CASSTRRVVSYEQYF TGTGCCAGTAGTACCCGAAGGGTCGTTTCCTACGAGCAGTACTTC
- TRBJ2-1 TRBV7-7 - CASTGENNEQFF TGTGCCTCCACGGGAGAGAACAATGAGCAGTTCTTC
- TRBJ2-1 TRBV4-1 many CASSQGGGHSYNEQFF TGCGCCAGCAGCCAAGGAGGTGGCCACTCCTACAATGAGCAGTTCTTC
TRBD2 TRBJ2-5 TRBV3-1 many CASTHTQGTSGRETQYF TGTGCCAGCACCCACACCCAAGGGACTAGCGGGAGGGAGACCCAGTACTTC
TRBD2 TRBJ2-7 TRBV2 many CASRRLAAGSYEQYF TGTGCCAGCAGGCGCCTAGCGGCGGGCTCCTACGAGCAGTACTTC
- TRBJ2-2 TRBV30 - CAWSVFASLRIGELFF TGTGCCTGGAGTGTATTCGCTAGCTTGAGGATCGGGGAGCTGTTTTTT
- TRBJ1-1 TRBV6-1 - CASSERGRTEAFF TGTGCCAGCAGTGAAAGGGGTCGGACTGAAGCTTTCTTT
- TRBJ2-6 TRBV6-2/TRBV6-3 many CASIPGVGANVLTF TGTGCCAGCATCCCAGGGGTCGGGGCCAACGTCCTGACTTTC
TRBD1 TRBJ1-1 TRBV4-1 many CASSQEDRAATEAFF TGCGCCAGCAGCCAAGAAGACAGGGCGGCCACTGAAGCTTTCTTT
- TRBJ2-1 TRBV18 - CASSPNISSYNEQFF TGTGCCAGCTCACCTAACATCAGCTCCTACAATGAGCAGTTCTTC
TRBD1 TRBJ1-6 TRBV30 many CAWQQGSNSPLHF TGTGCCTGGCAACAGGGGTCCAATTCACCCCTCCACTTT
- TRBJ2-7 TRBV6-1 many CASSVDYRNYEQYF TGTGCCAGTAGTGTGGACTATCGGAATTACGAGCAGTACTTC